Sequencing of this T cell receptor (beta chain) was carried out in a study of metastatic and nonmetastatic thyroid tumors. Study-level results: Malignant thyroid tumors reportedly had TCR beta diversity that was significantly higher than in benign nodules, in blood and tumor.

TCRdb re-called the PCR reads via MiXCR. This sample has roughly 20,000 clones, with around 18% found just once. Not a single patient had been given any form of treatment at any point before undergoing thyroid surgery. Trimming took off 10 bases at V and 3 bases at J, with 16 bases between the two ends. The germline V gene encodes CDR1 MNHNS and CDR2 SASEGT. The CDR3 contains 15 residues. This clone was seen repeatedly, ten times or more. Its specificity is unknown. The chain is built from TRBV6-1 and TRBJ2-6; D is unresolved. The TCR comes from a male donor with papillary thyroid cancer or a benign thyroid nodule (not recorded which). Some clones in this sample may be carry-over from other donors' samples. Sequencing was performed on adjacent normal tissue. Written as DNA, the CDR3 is TGTGCCACTCGAGAGACGTCCTTTGGGGCCAACGTCCTGACTTTC. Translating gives CATRETSFGANVLTF.